This is a list of T cell receptor beta chains from one sample in a study of cytomegalovirus exposure and HLA in healthy donors. Sequencing was performed with immunoSEQ multiplex PCR; in TCRdb, only in-frame clones are kept and a portion is missing. The sample gives around 190,000 clones, about nine tenths of which show up once; around 1% is in the top ten. Sequencing was performed on PBMCs. The receptors originated from a boy aged 2 to 9 in good health and CMV-seronegative. CDR3s include the opening cysteine and the closing phenylalanine or tryptophan. Fields, in order: CDR3 length, J gene, D gene, clone size, V gene, CDR3 protein, CDR3 DNA. A D gene is named only where the DNA matches it firmly. For some rows the clone size is stated as once, few or many, or as a class when expanded; others skip it.

14 TRBJ2-2 TRBD1 NA TRBV28 CATPLDRLTGELFF TGTGCCACCCCCTTGGACAGGCTGACCGGGGAGCTGTTTTTT
18 TRBJ2-7 NA NA TRBV5-1 CASRLIHIGGRQSYEQYF TGCGCCAGCAGACTCATTCATATTGGCGGGCGGCAATCCTACGAGCAGTACTTC
14 TRBJ1-2 NA few TRBV30 CAWSVGQFNYGYTF TGTGCCTGGAGTGTTGGACAGTTCAACTATGGCTACACCTTC
14 TRBJ1-1 NA NA TRBV10-2 CASSDGASNTEAFF TGCGCCAGCAGTGATGGGGCTTCGAACACTGAAGCTTTCTTT
13 TRBJ1-2 NA NA TRBV7-9 CASSPDRSHGYTF TGTGCCAGCAGCCCAGACAGGTCCCATGGCTACACCTTC
14 TRBJ1-4 NA NA TRBV7-9 CSSSNTGRDEKLFF TGTTCCAGCAGCAATACAGGGAGGGATGAAAAACTGTTTTTT
12 TRBJ2-3 NA once TRBV6-1 CASRSRTDTQYF TGTGCCAGCAGATCACGGACAGATACGCAGTATTTT
11 TRBJ2-5 NA NA TRBV7-2 CASSVTETQYF TGTGCCAGCAGCGTCACTGAGACCCAGTACTTC
14 TRBJ2-1 TRBD1 NA TRBV5-1 CASSWDRGYNEQFF TGCGCCAGCAGCTGGGACAGGGGCTACAATGAGCAGTTCTTC
15 TRBJ1-5 TRBD1 NA TRBV9 CASSVGTVGNQPQHF TGTGCCAGCAGCGTCGGGACAGTGGGCAATCAGCCCCAGCATTTT
15 TRBJ2-5 NA NA TRBV15 CATSSGATYQETQYF TGTGCCACCAGCTCTGGGGCTACTTATCAAGAGACCCAGTACTTC
11 TRBJ2-7 NA NA TRBV20-1 CSGRGPYEQYF TGCAGTGGCAGGGGTCCCTACGAGCAGTACTTC
13 TRBJ2-7 TRBD1 NA TRBV2 CASTGTGGYEQYF TGTGCCAGCACTGGAACAGGGGGTTACGAGCAGTACTTC
18 TRBJ1-1 NA NA TRBV12-5 CASGLVPRSRVENTEAFF TGTGCTAGTGGTTTGGTACCCCGGAGCAGGGTAGAGAACACTGAAGCTTTCTTT
15 TRBJ2-3 TRBD2 NA TRBV29-1 CSVGYGGGVVDTQYF TGCAGCGTTGGGTATGGCGGGGGGGTGGTAGATACGCAGTATTTT
13 TRBJ2-7 NA NA TRBV27 CASSWQVSYEQYF TGTGCCAGCAGTTGGCAGGTATCCTACGAGCAGTACTTC
15 TRBJ2-2 NA NA TRBV27 CASSSWQSYTGELFF TGTGCCAGCAGTAGTTGGCAGTCGTACACCGGGGAGCTGTTTTTT
12 TRBJ2-7 TRBD1 NA TRBV5-1 CASRSTGYEQYF TGCGCCAGCAGATCGACAGGGTACGAGCAGTACTTC
14 TRBJ1-6 NA NA TRBV28 CASLLSSYNSPLHF TGTGCCAGCTTGTTGAGCTCCTATAATTCACCCCTCCACTTT
15 TRBJ2-1 TRBD1 NA TRBV27 CASSLGQGARNEQFF TGTGCCAGCAGTTTAGGGCAGGGGGCTCGCAATGAGCAGTTCTTC
15 TRBJ1-5 NA NA TRBV15 CATSSRVGSNQPQHF TGTGCCACCAGCAGCAGGGTGGGCAGCAATCAGCCCCAGCATTTT
17 TRBJ2-1 TRBD2 NA TRBV7-8 CASTQQGLAGVVGEQFF TGTGCCAGCACCCAACAGGGACTAGCGGGAGTCGTCGGTGAGCAGTTCTTC
15 TRBJ2-7 NA NA TRBV29-1 CSVEDRRQGRYGQYF TGCAGCGTTGAAGATCGGCGGCAGGGTCGGTACGGGCAGTACTTC
13 TRBJ2-7 NA NA TRBV6-6 CASRSDSSYEQYF TGTGCCAGTCGTTCGGACAGCTCCTACGAGCAGTACTTC
13 TRBJ2-7 NA NA TRBV27 CASSLSFGYEQYF TGTGCCAGCAGTTTATCGTTCGGGTACGAGCAGTACTTC
15 TRBJ2-2 TRBD1 NA TRBV6-6 CASRPGGQGSGELFF TGTGCCAGCAGACCCGGGGGACAGGGGTCCGGGGAGCTGTTTTTT
13 TRBJ2-1 NA NA TRBV27 CASSFSSYNEQFF TGTGCCAGCAGTTTCAGCTCCTACAATGAGCAGTTCTTC
14 TRBJ1-1 NA NA TRBV6-5 CASSRRKGGTEAFF TGTGCCAGCAGCCGACGTAAGGGAGGGACTGAAGCTTTCTTT
15 TRBJ1-6 TRBD1 NA TRBV7-9 CASSQGTAYNSPLHF TGTGCCAGCAGCCAGGGGACAGCCTATAATTCACCCCTCCACTTT
15 TRBJ2-3 NA NA TRBV6-1 CASSLPRKSTDTQYF TGTGCCAGCAGCCTCCCGAGGAAAAGCACAGATACGCAGTATTTT
13 TRBJ2-2 NA NA TRBV6-5 CASSRTDTGELFF TGTGCCAGCAGTAGGACAGACACCGGGGAGCTGTTTTTT
17 TRBJ1-5 TRBD1 NA TRBV28 CASRTSGGRWGNQPQHF TGTGCCAGCAGGACGTCAGGGGGGCGGTGGGGCAATCAGCCCCAGCATTTT
15 TRBJ2-1 NA NA TRBV9 CASSSSGDVENEQFF TGTGCCAGCAGCAGTTCGGGAGACGTCGAGAATGAGCAGTTCTTC
13 TRBJ1-4 NA few TRBV10-3 CAIGRDPNEKLFF TGTGCCATCGGGCGGGACCCTAATGAAAAACTGTTTTTT
14 TRBJ1-6 NA NA TRBV30 CAWSTTTYNSPLHF TGTGCCTGGAGTACTACAACTTATAATTCACCCCTCCACTTT
12 TRBJ2-1 NA NA TRBV2 CASSDGRSEQFF TGTGCCAGCAGTGATGGCCGAAGTGAGCAGTTCTTC
16 TRBJ1-3 TRBD1 few TRBV5-1 CASSLVGTGIGNTIYF TGCGCCAGCAGCTTGGTAGGGACAGGAATCGGAAACACCATATATTTT
15 TRBJ2-7 NA NA TRBV6-5 CASSYSRDVVYEQYF TGTGCCAGCAGTTACTCGAGAGATGTGGTCTACGAGCAGTACTTC
13 TRBJ2-7 NA NA TRBV6-1 CASRSQGINEQYF TGTGCCAGCAGGTCCCAGGGGATCAACGAGCAGTACTTC
17 TRBJ1-4 TRBD1 once TRBV7-9 CASSPPGTGRLNEKLFF TGTGCCAGCAGCCCACCTGGGACAGGGCGACTTAATGAAAAACTGTTTTTT
14 TRBJ2-1 NA NA TRBV5-1 CASSFGGVYNEQFF TGCGCCAGCAGCTTTGGCGGGGTATACAATGAGCAGTTCTTC
14 TRBJ2-2 NA once TRBV7-3 CASSLGGDTGELFF TGTGCCAGCAGCTTAGGAGGGGACACCGGGGAGCTGTTTTTT
15 TRBJ2-1 TRBD2 few TRBV4-1 CASSQRGGGYNEQFF TGCGCCAGCAGCCAAAGGGGCGGGGGCTACAATGAGCAGTTCTTC
14 TRBJ2-5 NA NA TRBV5-1 CASSLEQLKETQYF TGCGCCAGCAGCTTGGAACAGCTTAAAGAGACCCAGTACTTC
13 TRBJ1-2 NA NA TRBV10-1 CASSAGLNYGYTF TGCGCCAGCAGCGCCGGTCTAAACTATGGCTACACCTTC
15 TRBJ1-4 NA NA TRBV11-2 CASSLVGQGGEKLFF TGTGCCAGCAGCTTAGTCGGGCAGGGTGGTGAAAAACTGTTTTTT
15 TRBJ2-5 NA NA TRBV6-1 CAIDTLRESQETQYF TGTGCCATCGATACCTTACGGGAATCACAAGAGACCCAGTACTTC
16 TRBJ1-1 NA NA TRBV5-1 CASSSGGARADTEAFF TGCGCCAGCAGCTCGGGGGGCGCCAGGGCGGATACTGAAGCTTTCTTT
16 TRBJ2-2 TRBD2 NA TRBV6-5 CASSYSKLAGTGELFF TGTGCCAGCAGTTACTCGAAACTAGCGGGAACCGGGGAGCTGTTTTTT
15 TRBJ2-6 NA NA TRBV4-2 CASSQGVSGANVLTF TGTGCCAGCAGCCAAGGAGTATCTGGGGCCAACGTCCTGACTTTC
13 TRBJ2-5 NA NA TRBV4-1 CASSTRGRETQYF TGCGCCAGCAGCACTCGCGGGCGGGAGACCCAGTACTTC
15 TRBJ2-1 TRBD1 NA TRBV5-1 CASSFGTGVYNEQFF TGCGCCAGCAGCTTTGGGACAGGGGTCTACAATGAGCAGTTCTTC
13 TRBJ1-6 NA NA TRBV6-6 CASGGAGVSPLHF TGTGCCAGCGGGGGAGCGGGGGTTTCACCCCTCCACTTT
13 TRBJ2-1 NA NA TRBV5-4 CASSPTGSGEQFF TGTGCCAGCAGCCCTACAGGGAGCGGTGAGCAGTTCTTC
14 TRBJ1-1 NA NA TRBV10-1 CASAPGLQNTEAFF TGCGCCAGTGCTCCGGGACTCCAAAACACTGAAGCTTTCTTT
16 TRBJ2-7 NA NA TRBV4-1 CASSRDRAGMKNEQYF TGCGCCAGCAGCCGAGATAGGGCAGGGATGAAGAACGAGCAGTACTTC